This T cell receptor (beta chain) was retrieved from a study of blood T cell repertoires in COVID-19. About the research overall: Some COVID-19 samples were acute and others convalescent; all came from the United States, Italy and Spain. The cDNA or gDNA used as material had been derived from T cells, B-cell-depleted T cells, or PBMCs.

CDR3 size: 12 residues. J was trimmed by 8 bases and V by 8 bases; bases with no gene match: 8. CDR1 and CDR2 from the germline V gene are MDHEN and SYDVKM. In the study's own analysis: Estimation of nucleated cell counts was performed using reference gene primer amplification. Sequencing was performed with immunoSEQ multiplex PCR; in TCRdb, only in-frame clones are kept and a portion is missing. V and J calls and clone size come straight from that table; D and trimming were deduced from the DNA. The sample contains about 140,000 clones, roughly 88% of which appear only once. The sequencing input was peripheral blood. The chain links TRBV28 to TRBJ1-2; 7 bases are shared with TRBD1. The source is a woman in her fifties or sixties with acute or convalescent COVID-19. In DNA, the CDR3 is TGTGCCAGCGCGCAAGGGGGACAGGGCTACACCTTC. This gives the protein CASAQGGQGYTF.